Sequencing of this T cell receptor (beta chain) was carried out in a study of T cells in Graves' hyperthyroidism and ophthalmopathy. Points from the study as a whole: Ophthalmopathy stood apart from stable hyperthyroidism in a 13 V-J model.

Template material for amplifying TCR beta CDR3 regions consisted of RNA transcripts. Initially, a first-round RT-PCR of the TCR CDR3 employed the HTBI primer set. Each CDR3 protein gets one entry after TCRdb re-called the multiplex PCR reads with MiXCR. The table lists about 600,000 distinct CDR3 sequences, 14% of them singletons. Of note for this clonotype: Its target is not known.

Clinical Activity Scores of at least 3, NOSPECS grades of at least 4 and durations under 3 months characterized ophthalmopathy patients. Between the trimmed V and J ends, which lost 8 bases and 1 base, there was a span of 27 bases. CDR3 length: 18 amino acids. Germline V gene sequence: CDR1 SNHLY, CDR2 FYNNEI. The rearrangement uses TRBV2 and TRBJ2-7; D call uncertain. The receptor's source is a woman under 30 with Graves' ophthalmopathy. The sample consisted of blood. This CDR3 is CASSPPRRLGDRSYEQYF. CDR3 in DNA: TGTGCCAGCTCACCACCTCGACGGCTGGGTGATCGTTCCTACGAGCAGTACTTC.